Each of the 5 T cell receptor beta chains below was sequenced from the same sample in a study of cytomegalovirus exposure and HLA in healthy donors. With 60 Vbeta and 13 Jbeta primers, the PCR was carried out. The table came from immunoSEQ multiplex PCR; TCRdb's copy has only in-frame clones and leaves some out. This sample has about 150,000 clones, with about 74% found just once. Sequencing input: PBMCs. All receptors derive from a middle-aged man in good health and CMV-seropositive.

V gene TRBV5-1 combines with J gene TRBJ2-2, with TRBD2 matching over 10 bases. Trimming at V came to 1 base and at J to 5 bases, leaving 5 bases not matched to a gene. CDR3 length: 16 amino acids. The V gene's germline CDR1 is SGHRS and CDR2 YFSETQ. CDR3 bases: TGCGCCAGCAGCTTGATGGGACTAGCGCCGACCGGGGAGCTGTTTTTT. Protein sequence: CASSLMGLAPTGELFF.

This rearrangement joins TRBV15 to TRBJ2-1, with unresolved D. V gave up 3 bases and J gave up 6 bases, with 6 bases separating them. The V gene's germline CDR1 is LNHNV and CDR2 YYDKDF (reference sequence). The CDR3 has 12 residues. The CDR3 DNA is TGTGCCACCAGCAGCACAAGCAATGAGCAGTTCTTC. Its translation is CATSSTSNEQFF.

This chain uses TRBV27 with TRBJ1-1; TRBD1 agrees at 9 bases. Trimming took 3 bases from V and 7 from J; bases not matched to a gene: 3. The length of the CDR3 is 13 residues. Germline V CDR1 and CDR2: MNHEY, SMNVEV (reference sequence). The DNA of the CDR3 is TGTGCCAGCAGTTTCGGGACAGGGTATGAAGCTTTCTTT. Translating gives CASSFGTGYEAFF.

The count of this clone is one. The V gene is TRBV9, the J gene TRBJ2-1; unclear D gene. V was pared by 4 bases and J by 6 bases, with 14 bases between. CDR3 length: 14 residues. CDR1 is SGDLS and CDR2 is YYNGEE in the germline V gene. CDR3 DNA: TGTGCCAGCAGCTTATCCCCGGAGAGCAATGAGCAGTTCTTC. This encodes CASSLSPESNEQFF.

The chain employs TRBV7-2 and TRBJ2-5; D is uncertain. The V gene's germline CDR1 is SGHTA and CDR2 FQGNSA. The V gene lost 1 base and the J gene lost 2 bases, with 17 bases spanning the gap. There are 17 residues in the CDR3. The DNA for the CDR3 is TGTGCCAGCAGCTTAGTGTACTCCCCATCCTTTCAAGAGACCCAGTACTTC. Translated: CASSLVYSPSFQETQYF.